The 15 T cell receptor beta chains below all came from one sample that was sequenced in a study of tumor-infiltrating lymphocytes in oesophageal squamous cell carcinoma. TCRdb re-analysed the PCR reads in MiXCR, keeping a single row per CDR3 protein. The sample comprises 24,000 or so distinct CDR3 sequences, 38% of which are singletons, and 23% rests with the top ten. What was sequenced was esophageal tumor tissue. The receptors stem from a male donor with esophageal squamous cell carcinoma.

By frequency in the sample, this clonotype is medium-sized (0.01 to 0.1%). The CDR3: CASSFDPGREQYF. The CDR3 DNA follows: TGTGCCAGCAGCTTTGATCCCGGGAGAGAGCAGTACTTC. The J gene is TRBJ2-7, the V gene TRBV7-3; D possibly corresponds to TRBD2 (6 bases). This CDR3 comprises 13 residues. V dropped 3 bases and J dropped 7 bases, with 13 bases sitting between them. Germline CDR1 SGHTA, CDR2 FQGTGA.

This clonotype was seen repeatedly, ten times or more. The gene calls are TRBV2 and TRBJ2-3, with 7 bases aligning to TRBD1. The J call is in doubt because the DNA end fits TRBJ2-7 better. CDR1 SNHLY and CDR2 FYNNEI come from the germline V gene. The CDR3 has 16 residues. The CDR3 region is CASSDPSRQGGYEQYF. The DNA for the CDR3 is TGTGCCAGCAGTGATCCGTCCCGACAGGGTGGCTACGAGCAGTACTTC.

The chain uses TRBV7-9 and TRBJ2-7; 7 nucleotides align to TRBD1. TRBJ2-1 matches the DNA end more closely, so the J call is doubtful. The V gene's germline CDR1 is SEHNR and CDR2 FQNEAQ (reference sequence). The CDR3 is 15 amino acids. The CDR3 here is CASSQGTANYNEQFF. CDR3 bases: TGTGCCAGCAGCCAGGGGACAGCGAACTACAATGAGCAGTTCTTC.

This clonotype has a count of ten or more. The J gene is TRBJ1-2, the V gene TRBV12-3 or TRBV12-4; 8 bases are shared with TRBD1. J was trimmed by 4 bases and V by 4 bases; bases with no gene match: 2. This CDR3 has 13 residues. The CDR3 bases are TGTGCCAGCAGTTGGACAGGGTCCTATGGCTACACCTTC. It specifies CASSWTGSYGYTF.

As concerns this clonotype: It is unclear where the CDR3 begins or ends on the DNA, so no DNA is shown, and the CDR3 is as TCRdb lists it. CDR3 sequence reads: CASSYPGQQKHSVLRF. This chain joins TRBV12-3 or TRBV12-4 and TRBJ2-6; TRBD1, the D gene given by the table, was not confirmed from the DNA. The CDR3 length is 16 residues, termini included.

This clonotype came up a few times. The chain joins TRBV7-3 to TRBJ2-5; no clear D gene. V was shortened by 1 base and J by 7 bases, with 13 bases between the two germline ends. Germline V gene lookup returns CDR1 SGHTA and CDR2 FQGTGA. The CDR3 is 14 residues long. As DNA, the CDR3 is TGTGCCAGCAGCTTAATGTCCGGGTGGGGGACCCAGTACTTC. This sequence encodes CASSLMSGWGTQYF.

The chain joins TRBV6-1 to TRBJ2-6; 11 nucleotides match TRBD2. The J call may be incorrect, as the DNA end agrees better with TRBJ2-7. The CDR3 contains 19 residues. The germline V gene encodes CDR1 MNHNS and CDR2 SASEGT. CDR3 bases: TGTGCCAGCAGTGAAAGGTTGGGCCTTCTAGCGGGAGGAAGTTACGAGCAGTACTTC. It yields the protein CASSERLGLLAGGSYEQYF.

As for this clonotype: Just one base apart from a much larger clone, this may be a read error. This sequence joins TRBV4-2 and TRBJ2-5, with D possibly called TRBD1 or TRBD2 (5 bases each). The DNA end is more similar to TRBJ2-1, so the J call may be wrong. CDR1 and CDR2 from the germline V gene are LGHNA and YNFKEQ. This CDR3 contains 16 residues. The CDR3 loop is CASSRELGRVAYEQFF. As DNA, the CDR3 is TGTGCCAGCAGCCGGGAACTAGGCAGGGTAGCGTACGAGCAGTTCTTC.

The chain carries TRBV6-6 and TRBJ1-2, with 9 bases aligning to TRBD1. Per the germline V gene, CDR1 is MNHNY and CDR2 is SVGAGI (reference sequence). After removal of 0 bases from V and 6 bases from J, the junction contained 5 bases not matched to a gene. The CDR3 sequence is 15 residues long. CDR3 bases: TGTGCCAGCAGTTACTCCGCAGGACAGGGGAATGGCTACACCTTC. It specifies CASSYSAGQGNGYTF.

This clonotype occurred many times. This sequence may be a read error, since a much larger clone differs from it by one base. This chain joins TRBV10-1 and TRBJ2-1; D possibly corresponds to TRBD1 (6 bases). The J call may not be correct, given that the DNA end is closer to TRBJ2-7. Germline values: CDR1 WNHNN, CDR2 SYGVQD (reference sequence). This CDR3 spans 14 amino acids. The DNA of the CDR3 is TGCGCTACAACGGGACGAGCATGGGACAATGAGCAGTACTTC. Translating gives CATTGRAWDNEQYF.

This clonotype is medium-sized (0.01 to 0.1%). The chain joins TRBV7-3 to TRBJ2-3; D might be TRBD1 (5 bases). Germline CDR1 is SGHTA and CDR2 is FQGTGA. V lost 2 bases, J lost 0 bases, and 9 bases lay in between. This CDR3 comprises 15 residues. CDR3 residues: CASSLRPGSTDTQYF. CDR3 DNA sequence: TGTGCCAGCAGCTTACGCCCAGGGAGCACAGATACGCAGTATTTT. The full variable domain, completed using reference TRBV7-3 and TRBJ2-3, is GAGVSQTPSNKVTEKGKYVELRCDPISGHTALYWYRQSLGQGPEFLIYFQGTGAADDSGLPNDRFFAVRPEGSVSTLKIQRTERGDSAVYLCASSLRPGSTDTQYFGPGTRLTVL.

To note about this clonotype: One base away lies a much larger clone, so this may be a sequencing read error. CDR3 nucleotide sequence: TGTGCCAGCTCACCTGGGGGGTCATTTCCCAATGAGCAGTTCTTC. Amino acid sequence: CASSPGGSFPNEQFF. This sequence joins TRBV18 and TRBJ2-1; possible D gene TRBD2, 6 bases. V lost 3 bases, J lost 6 bases, and 15 bases lay in between. Germline assignment: CDR1 KGHSH and CDR2 LQKENI. This CDR3 has 15 residues.

The genes are TRBV7-6 and TRBJ2-5, with TRBD1 matching over 10 bases. V was pared by 5 bases and J by 5 bases, with 11 bases of the junction left unmatched. There are 16 residues in the CDR3. Germline-derived CDR1 and CDR2 are SGHVS and FNYEAQ. The CDR3 DNA follows: TGTGCCAGCAGCCTTGCCGGGACAGGGGCCGGGGAGACCCAGTACTTC. This translates into CASSLAGTGAGETQYF.

The table lists this clonotype with many counts. This chain connects TRBV7-6 to TRBJ2-7; D could derive from TRBD1 or TRBD2 (6 bases each). The germline gives CDR1 SGHVS, CDR2 FNYEAQ. Trimming shortened V by 1 base and J by 2 bases, and 15 bases separated the two germline ends. The CDR3 extends over 16 amino acids. As DNA, the CDR3 is TGTGCCAGCAGCTTAGGAACAGGGACTTTTGCCTACGAGCAGTACTTC. Amino acid sequence: CASSLGTGTFAYEQYF.

This clonotype is medium-sized in the sample. The V gene is TRBV12-3 or TRBV12-4, the J gene TRBJ2-5; tentative D call: TRBD2 (5 bases). Trimming pared 7 bases from V and 5 bases from J, leaving 20 bases between. The CDR3 length is 15 residues. The CDR3 loop is CASTSGPGLRETQYF. The DNA of the CDR3 is TGTGCCAGCACCTCCGGGCCGGGGTTAAGGGAGACCCAGTACTTC.